The source of this TCR beta chain is a study of cytomegalovirus exposure and HLA in healthy donors. Study information: A later analysis reported the 120 validation repertoires used the same platform as the approximately 660 first-cohort repertoires.

The germline CDR1 and CDR2 sequences are SQVTM and ANQGSEA. This CDR3 has 19 residues. Trimming stripped 2 bases from V and 2 bases from J, with 28 bases between. Points on this clone: The antigen remains undetermined.

Whole-study findings and limits: In the approximately 120 validation repertoires, a later analysis found that first-cohort TCR clusters tended to co-occur.

Some clones are missing from TCRdb's copy, which holds only in-frame ones; the method was immunoSEQ multiplex PCR. The data show around 94,000 clones, just under 95% seen once. This sequence was found in a young woman in good health and CMV-seronegative. Material: PBMCs. V and J are TRBV29-1 and TRBJ2-7, with D possibly TRBD1 on 5 matching bases. DNA of the CDR3: TGCAGCGTTGAACCTAGTAACTTTCCGGACATTTTTTTGGCCTACGAGCAGTACTTC. Amino acids: CSVEPSNFPDIFLAYEQYF.